A single sample is the source of the 23 T cell receptor beta chains below, sequenced in a study of cytomegalovirus exposure and HLA in healthy donors. Primers included in the PCR were 60 Vbeta and 13 Jbeta primers. The protocol was immunoSEQ multiplex PCR, while the TCRdb copy is restricted to in-frame clones and leaves out a portion. Found here are about 130,000 clones, roughly four fifths of them singletons; the top ten hold approximately 10%. The sequencing sample was made of PBMCs. The receptors were gathered from a male donor in good health and CMV-seropositive.

The chain recombines TRBV7-3 with TRBJ1-2; D unresolved. The V end was cut by 4 bases, the J end by 8 bases, with 11 bases between. CDR1 and CDR2 (germline): SGHTA, FQGTGA. This CDR3 has 12 residues. The CDR3 region is CASSSNLGGYTF. The CDR3 DNA sequence: TGTGCCAGCAGCTCCAACCTGGGCGGCTACACCTTC.

This sequence joins TRBV4-3 and TRBJ1-2, with a possible D match to TRBD1 (5 bases). V was trimmed by 1 base and J by 6 bases, leaving 9 bases between them. Germline CDR1 and CDR2: LGHNA and YSLEER. This CDR3 contains 13 residues. CDR3 loop: CASSQVGGNGYTF. Here the CDR3 DNA reads TGCGCCAGCAGCCAAGTGGGGGGGAATGGCTACACCTTC.

The genes are TRBV29-1 and TRBJ1-2, with D unresolved. The V end lost 4 bases, the J end lost 4 bases, and 10 bases lay between the germline ends. Germline V gene data show CDR1 as SQVTM and CDR2 as ANQGSEA. This CDR3 spans 12 amino acids. CDR3 amino acids: CSVAEAIYGYTF. In DNA, the CDR3 is TGCAGCGTTGCTGAGGCGATCTATGGCTACACCTTC.

The CDR3 sequence: CAISAGTSGVSYEQYF. The CDR3 nucleotides read TGTGCCATCAGTGCCGGGACTAGCGGTGTCTCCTACGAGCAGTACTTC. The V gene is TRBV10-3, the J gene TRBJ2-7, with 11 bases identical to TRBD2. J gave up 0 bases and V 4 bases, and 5 bases lay outside the gene matches. The CDR3 has 16 residues. Germline CDR1 reads ENHRY; CDR2 reads SYGVKD.

The chain carries TRBV29-1 and TRBJ2-2, with 9 bases identical to TRBD1. Trimming cost V 5 bases and J 4 bases; bases outside gene matches: 2. This CDR3 spans 13 amino acids. In germline, CDR1 is SQVTM, CDR2 ANQGSEA. The CDR3 sequence: CSVHRGPTGELFF. CDR3 DNA sequence: TGCAGCGTTCACAGGGGGCCCACCGGGGAGCTGTTTTTT.

The DNA for the CDR3 is TGTGCCAGCAGCCGTGGACAGGGGACTAATCAGCCCCAGCATTTT. It codes for CASSRGQGTNQPQHF. V and J are TRBV5-6 and TRBJ1-5, with 9 bases lining up with TRBD1. The junction had 6 bases not matched to a gene; V was cut back by 4 bases and J by 4 bases. CDR1 is SGHDT and CDR2 is YYEEEE in the germline V gene. The CDR3 length is 15 residues.

This chain uses TRBV4-2 with TRBJ1-2; D is undetermined. Germline V CDR1 and CDR2: LGHNA, YNFKEQ. Deletions cut 0 bases from V and 8 bases from J, with 7 bases between. The CDR3 spans 12 residues. CDR3 sequence (DNA): TGTGCCAGCAGCCAAGATAGAAGAGGCTACACCTTC. Protein: CASSQDRRGYTF.

This chain connects TRBV11-2 to TRBJ2-1; 8 nucleotides match TRBD2. Trimming cost V 1 base and J 2 bases; bases outside gene matches: 4. Germline V gene data show CDR1 as SGHAT and CDR2 as FQNNGV. CDR3 length equals 16 residues. This chain's CDR3 is CASSLGGLAAYNEQFF. DNA for the CDR3: TGTGCCAGCAGCTTAGGTGGACTAGCTGCCTACAATGAGCAGTTCTTC.

The chain joins TRBV11-2 to TRBJ2-1, with 10 bases fitting TRBD1. Trimming took 7 bases from V and 2 from J; bases not matched to a gene: 5. The germline gives CDR1 SGHAT, CDR2 FQNNGV. The CDR3 runs 15 residues. The CDR3 nucleotides read TGTGCCAGCAACCCCGGGACAGGGGCCTACAATGAGCAGTTCTTC. Protein sequence: CASNPGTGAYNEQFF.

CDR3 amino acids: CASRILAESTDTQYF. The CDR3 nucleotides are TGTGCCAGTAGGATACTAGCGGAAAGCACAGATACGCAGTATTTT. The rearrangement links TRBV19 to TRBJ2-3, with 8 bases aligning to TRBD2. The length of the CDR3 is 15 residues. Germline assignment: CDR1 LNHDA and CDR2 SQIVND (reference sequence). Trimming at V came to 6 bases and at J to 0 bases, leaving 5 bases not matched to a gene.

This chain links TRBV5-6 with TRBJ2-7, with TRBD2 identical over 7 bases. The CDR3 is 13 amino acids. Per the germline V gene, CDR1 is SGHDT and CDR2 is YYEEEE. Trimming removed 4 bases from V and 7 bases from J; junction bases left unmatched: 8. The CDR3 region is CASSGVGLREQYF. The CDR3 DNA reads as TGTGCCAGCAGCGGGGTGGGACTAAGAGAGCAGTACTTC.

With respect to this clone: Distinct nucleotide sequences in the sample also encode this CDR3. The chain has TRBV4-3 and TRBJ2-7; 10 bases fit TRBD2. V gave up 0 bases and J gave up 0 bases; unmatched junction bases: 2. This CDR3 has 16 amino acids. Germline assignment: CDR1 LGHNA and CDR2 YSLEER. The CDR3 reads CASSQDRLAGSYEQYF. The CDR3, as DNA: TGCGCCAGCAGCCAAGACCGACTAGCGGGCTCCTACGAGCAGTACTTC.

This rearrangement joins TRBV6-1 to TRBJ2-5; no definite D call. The J call may be mistaken, given a closer DNA end match to TRBJ2-7. The CDR3 has 16 amino acids. Germline lookup yields CDR1 MNHNS and CDR2 SASEGT. The CDR3 DNA follows: TGTGCCAGCAGTGAAGCTGCCCGGTCGACTTACTACGAGCAGTACTTC. This translates into CASSEAARSTYYEQYF.

Here the CDR3 DNA reads TGCGCCAGCAGCTTCGGGACAGGCGGCGACACTGAAGCTTTCTTT. Translating gives CASSFGTGGDTEAFF. The chain couples TRBV5-1 to TRBJ1-1; 8 bases line up with TRBD1. Germline V gene data show CDR1 as SGHRS and CDR2 as YFSETQ. V lost 2 bases and J lost 3; bases outside the gene matches: 6. There are 15 residues in the CDR3.

This clone was observed a few times. This chain joins TRBV29-1 and TRBJ2-1; TRBD2 matches 7 bases. In germline, CDR1 is SQVTM, CDR2 ANQGSEA. The CDR3 extends over 16 amino acids. V dropped 4 bases and J dropped 4; count of bases not matched to a gene: 13. CDR3 loop: CSVGDLTSSLYNEQFF. The CDR3, as DNA: TGCAGCGTTGGCGATCTGACTAGCAGCCTTTACAATGAGCAGTTCTTC.

In its sample, this clone was seen a few times. The V and J genes are TRBV2 and TRBJ2-7; 11 nucleotides line up with TRBD2. The V segment lost 4 bases and the J segment 6 bases; nucleotides outside the gene matches: 8. The CDR3 spans 15 residues. The germline V gene has CDR1 SNHLY and CDR2 FYNNEI. The CDR3 bases are TGTGCCAGCAGTGTCCTACTAGCGGGGGTGGTCGAGCAGTACTTC. This translates into CASSVLLAGVVEQYF.

This clone has more than one count but fewer than ten. The chain couples TRBV9 to TRBJ2-2; 10 nucleotides align to TRBD1. CDR3 length: 17 residues. V lost 2 bases, J lost 5 bases, and 9 bases stayed unmatched. CDR1 SGDLS and CDR2 YYNGEE come from the germline V gene. For the CDR3, the DNA is TGTGCCAGCAGCGTTTCCCGGGACAGGGGTGTAACCGGGGAGCTGTTTTTT. Protein product: CASSVSRDRGVTGELFF.

The CDR3 loop reads CASSFRGGAVLYSEQYF. CDR3 sequence (DNA): TGTGCCAGCAGTTTTAGAGGCGGGGCAGTTCTATACTCCGAGCAGTACTTC. This rearrangement joins TRBV7-2 to TRBJ2-7, with D perhaps TRBD2 (6 bases). Germline CDR1 SGHTA, CDR2 FQGNSA. Trimming removed 6 bases from V and 6 bases from J, with 27 bases in between. CDR3 length: 17 amino acids.

J is TRBJ2-7 and V is TRBV5-1; 12 bases are shared with TRBD2. After removal of 0 bases from V and 7 bases from J, the junction contained 5 bases not matched to a gene. The CDR3 consists of 15 residues. Germline CDR1 is SGHRS and CDR2 is YFSETQ. CDR3 bases: TGCGCCAGCAGCTTGGCTAGCGGGAGGGTGGAGGAGCAGTACTTC. It specifies CASSLASGRVEEQYF.

The J gene is TRBJ2-7, the V gene TRBV5-1; D gene ambiguous. Germline CDR1 SGHRS, CDR2 YFSETQ. The length of the CDR3 is 14 residues. The germline V and J ends were trimmed by 0 bases and 6 bases, with 13 bases remaining between them. CDR3 bases: TGCGCCAGCAGCTTGGCCTTGGGCGTTACCGAGCAGTACTTC. This translates into CASSLALGVTEQYF.

This chain's CDR3 is CAISAPTGLPSGRSGQETQYF. The CDR3 nucleotides read TGTGCCATCAGTGCTCCAACAGGGCTGCCTAGCGGGAGGAGCGGGCAAGAGACCCAGTACTTC. This rearrangement joins TRBV10-3 to TRBJ2-5, with 11 bases matching TRBD2. This CDR3 is built from 21 residues. Germline CDR1 and CDR2: ENHRY and SYGVKD. V was pared by 4 bases and J by 2 bases, with 21 bases of the junction left unmatched.

The V and J genes are TRBV9 and TRBJ2-3; no definite D call. The ends were cut back, 0 bases at V and 2 bases at J, with 13 bases in the middle. Germline V gives CDR1 SGDLS, CDR2 YYNGEE. The CDR3 loop spans 16 amino acids. The CDR3 bases are TGTGCCAGCAGCGTAGTAGAGGCGGTAAACACAGATACGCAGTATTTT. Translated, it gives CASSVVEAVNTDTQYF.

The chain has TRBV9 and TRBJ2-1; 7 nucleotides align to TRBD2. The CDR3 length is 17 residues. Germline CDR1 and CDR2: SGDLS and YYNGEE. J was trimmed by 0 bases and V by 3 bases; bases with no gene match: 9. CDR3 protein: CASSAPAGTSSYNEQFF. CDR3 nucleotides: TGTGCCAGCAGCGCACCAGCGGGAACAAGCTCCTACAATGAGCAGTTCTTC.